This is a list of T cell receptor beta chains from one sample in a study of neurological immune-mediated disorders. TCRdb itself ran the 5' RACE reads through MiXCR, one entry per CDR3 protein. The profile shows over 65,000 distinct CDR3 sequences, roughly 10% of them singletons. Specimen: PBMCs. Source of these receptors: a man between 50 and 59 years old in good health. Each CDR3 is given with its conserved first and last residue. The order of the fields is clone size, D gene, V gene, J gene, CDR3 DNA, CDR3 protein. D genes are given only for firm matches. Size is stated for part of the rows, as once, few or many counts, or as a class when the clone is expanded.

>many|TRBD2|TRBV12-3/TRBV12-4|TRBJ2-7
TGTGCCAGCAATGCGGGAGGAGCTACCGAGCAGTACTTC
CASNAGGATEQYF
>many|NA|TRBV3-1|TRBJ2-5
TGTGCCAGCTCCCGGGAAGAGACCCAGTACTTC
CASSREETQYF
>many|TRBD2|TRBV5-1|TRBJ2-1
TGCGCCAGCAGCCTCCGGACTAGCAACAATGAGCAGTTCTTC
CASSLRTSNNEQFF
>many|TRBD1|TRBV20-1|TRBJ2-7
TGCAGTGCTTCGAACGACAGGGCCTGGGACGAGCAGTACTTC
CSASNDRAWDEQYF
>many|NA|TRBV29-1|TRBJ2-7
TGCAGCGTTGCGGGAACGCCCTACGAGCAGTACTTC
CSVAGTPYEQYF
>NA|TRBD2|TRBV2|TRBJ2-7
TGTGCCAGCATCCTAGCCCCGGGTCAGGGAGGGATCGAGCAGTACTTC
CASILAPGQGGIEQYF
>many|TRBD1|TRBV18|TRBJ2-2
TGTGCCAGCTCACCACCGGACAGGACCGGGGAGCTGTTTTTT
CASSPPDRTGELFF
>many|NA|TRBV5-1|TRBJ1-1
TGCGCCAGCAGATTCGAGGTGAACACTGAAGCTTTCTTT
CASRFEVNTEAFF
>many|NA|TRBV7-3|TRBJ2-1
TGTGCCAGCAGCTTAATACTCGCGAACAATGAGCAGTTCTTC
CASSLILANNEQFF
>many|NA|TRBV3-1|TRBJ1-6
TGTGCCAGCAGCCTCAGTGGTTCACCCCTCCACTTT
CASSLSGSPLHF
>many|TRBD1|TRBV7-2|TRBJ1-1
TGTGCCAGCAGGGCCCGACAGGGAGGGAGCACTGAAGCTTTCTTT
CASRARQGGSTEAFF
>many|NA|TRBV9|TRBJ1-5
TGTGCCAGCAGCCTCACAGGGACGGGCAATCAGCCCCAGCATTTT
CASSLTGTGNQPQHF
>few|NA|TRBV6-5|TRBJ2-5
TGTGCCAGCAGTAGGCGGCGGGTTGAGACCCAGTACTTC
CASSRRRVETQYF
>NA|TRBD2|TRBV7-2|TRBJ2-4
TGTGCCAGCAGCACCATCCCGGGACTAGCAGCGGGGAACATTCAGTACTTC
CASSTIPGLAAGNIQYF
>many|TRBD2|TRBV3-1|TRBJ2-5
TGTGCCAGCAGCCAACCCCGGAGGAGCGGGGTGGAGACCCAGTACTTC
CASSQPRRSGVETQYF
>many|NA|TRBV29-1|TRBJ1-1
TGCAGCGTTTCTCACCTGAACACTGAAGCTTTCTTT
CSVSHLNTEAFF
>few|TRBD2|TRBV6-2/TRBV6-3|TRBJ2-1
TGTGCCAGCAGTAGTAGCGGGAGACCCTACAATGAGCAGTTCTTC
CASSSSGRPYNEQFF
>many|TRBD1|TRBV5-1|TRBJ2-7
TGCGCCAGCAGCTTGGGGGACAGGGATTTTGGGGAGCAGTACTTC
CASSLGDRDFGEQYF
>many|NA|TRBV5-1|TRBJ1-1
TGCGCCAGCAGCTTGGGACTACAAGGTAATGAAGCTTTCTTT
CASSLGLQGNEAFF
>many|NA|TRBV20-1|TRBJ2-3
TGCAGTGCTAGTGTGGTCCATACTAGCACAGATACGCAGTATTTT
CSASVVHTSTDTQYF
>few|TRBD1|TRBV7-8|TRBJ1-5
TGTGCCAGCAGCGTACCGACAGGGGGCATGATTTATAGCAATCAGCCCCAGCATTTT
CASSVPTGGMIYSNQPQHF
>many|TRBD2|TRBV12-3/TRBV12-4|TRBJ2-5
TGTGCCAGCAGTTCCTCTAGCGGGAGTAGGACCCAGTACTTC
CASSSSSGSRTQYF